These 21 T cell receptor beta chains came from one sample sequenced in a study of blood T cells in healthy people across ages (dated by TCRdb to between 2015 and 2017). To prepare the library, 5' RACE was applied. The listed sequencing device is Illumina HiSeq 2500. The second PCR ran for about 7 to 11 cycles and used a J-beta primer mix along with a sample-barcoded 5' primer. TCRdb trimmed public reads at Q25 via fastp, called clones via MiXCR and kept in-frame beta chains. Entries are consolidated by CDR3 protein sequence, retaining the most common genes and DNA. This sample has approximately 800,000 distinct CDR3 sequences in its table, and just under 25% of those were observed once. Of the sample, approximately 4% is held by the ten largest clones. These data were also reused for a study on T cells of mothers and their children.

Material: blood. The receptors derive from a boy between 10 and 17 years old in good health.

The rearrangement joins TRBV10-3 to TRBJ2-5; no firm D call. Trimming cost V 0 bases and J 4 bases, with 3 bases left between them. The germline CDR1 and CDR2 sequences are ENHRY and SYGVKD. The CDR3 runs 12 residues. CDR3 coding DNA: TGTGCCATCAGTGAGTCCCGAGAGACCCAGTACTTC. Protein: CAISESRETQYF.

The chain recombines TRBV24-1 with TRBJ2-5; 10 bases are shared with TRBD1. The J call may be in error: the DNA end matches TRBJ2-1 better. CDR3 length: 17 residues. The V gene's germline CDR1 is KGHDR and CDR2 SFDVKD. The CDR3: CATSDLHPGQGWNEQFF. The DNA of the CDR3 is TGTGCCACCAGTGATCTCCATCCGGGACAGGGGTGGAATGAGCAGTTCTTC.

This clonotype was picked up a small number of times. The chain has TRBV4-1 and TRBJ1-1; D perhaps matches TRBD1 (6 bases). CDR1 and CDR2 from the germline V gene are MGHRA and YSYEKL. The CDR3 extends over 16 amino acids. V dropped 0 bases and J dropped 2 bases, with 13 bases sitting between them. DNA for the CDR3: TGCGCCAGCAGCCAAGATACGGGACAACTTAACACTGAAGCTTTCTTT. It translates to CASSQDTGQLNTEAFF.

This clonotype was counted a single time. V gene TRBV5-1 combines with J gene TRBJ2-1, with D possibly matching TRBD2 (6 bases). With 3 bases removed from V and 6 bases from J, the gap between germline ends came to 16 bases. Germline V gives CDR1 SGHRS, CDR2 YFSETQ. The length of the CDR3 is 15 residues. The chain's CDR3 is CASSSEGFPSNEQFF. In DNA form, the CDR3 reads TGCGCCAGCAGCTCGGAGGGGTTCCCTTCCAATGAGCAGTTCTTC.

This rearrangement joins TRBV7-9 to TRBJ2-3, with 9 bases identical to TRBD1. CDR1 and CDR2 (germline): SEHNR, FQNEAQ (reference sequence). CDR3 length equals 15 residues. Trimming at V came to 5 bases and at J to 3 bases, leaving 6 bases not matched to a gene. CDR3 in amino acids: CASSGRTGATDTQYF. Here the CDR3 DNA reads TGTGCCAGCAGCGGAAGGACAGGGGCTACAGATACGCAGTATTTT.

This rearrangement joins TRBV12-3 or TRBV12-4 to TRBJ1-1; D not certain. V lost 6 bases and J lost 4, with 15 bases in between. CDR3 length: 14 residues. CDR3 in DNA: TGTGCCAGCAGCAAACTCGGGGTCGGCACTGAAGCTTTCTTT. Protein sequence: CASSKLGVGTEAFF.

The table lists this clonotype with a few counts. The chain is built from TRBV7-9 and TRBJ2-1; 7 bases are a match to TRBD2. CDR3 size: 13 residues. Trimming took 3 bases from V and 9 from J; bases not matched to a gene: 5. Germline V CDR1 and CDR2: SEHNR, FQNEAQ (reference sequence). Here the CDR3 reads CASSFGGRSEQFF. CDR3 bases: TGTGCCAGCAGCTTCGGCGGGAGAAGTGAGCAGTTCTTC.

This clonotype came up a few times. The chain employs TRBV10-3 and TRBJ2-2, with TRBD2 as a possible D gene (6 bases). The germline V gene has CDR1 ENHRY and CDR2 SYGVKD. The CDR3 totals 18 residues. Trimming left V 4 bases short and J 5 bases short, with 23 bases between. CDR3 amino acids: CAISGGMGTPIGTGELFF. The CDR3 DNA sequence: TGTGCCATCAGTGGCGGGATGGGGACTCCCATAGGTACCGGGGAGCTGTTTTTT.

This sequence joins TRBV27 and TRBJ1-1, with 8 nucleotides matching TRBD1. V trimming: 5 bases; J trimming: 5 bases; junction bases outside the gene matches: 13. Germline CDR1 MNHEY, CDR2 SMNVEV (reference sequence). The CDR3 sequence is 16 residues long. The CDR3 DNA reads as TGTGCCAGCAGTCGGACAGGGAGGTTAGCCGTGACTGAAGCTTTCTTT. Protein product: CASSRTGRLAVTEAFF.

CDR3 bases: TGTGCCAGTAGTATCGGTGGTGAAGCTTTCTTT. Translating it yields CASSIGGEAFF. This chain connects TRBV19 to TRBJ1-1; D remains ambiguous. The germline V gene has CDR1 LNHDA and CDR2 SQIVND (reference sequence). This CDR3 is built from 11 residues. The V end was cut by 3 bases, the J end by 7 bases, with 6 bases between.

A few counts support this clonotype. The rearrangement joins TRBV28 to TRBJ2-2; no clear D gene. V gave up 5 bases and J gave up 2 bases, with 12 bases separating them. Germline loops: CDR1 MDHEN, CDR2 SYDVKM. The CDR3 length is 15 residues. Here the CDR3 DNA reads TGTGCCAGCAGTCCGCTCACACTTAACACCGGGGAGCTGTTTTTT. It is translated as CASSPLTLNTGELFF.

This clonotype was counted between two and nine times. The V gene is TRBV5-1, the J gene TRBJ2-5; 7 bases map to TRBD2. Losses at the gene ends were 5 bases for V and 0 bases for J; bases not matched to a gene: 4. The CDR3 totals 14 residues. Germline CDR1 is SGHRS and CDR2 is YFSETQ. The CDR3 protein is CASRRGTYQETQYF. CDR3 sequence (DNA): TGCGCCAGCAGGCGGGGGACGTACCAAGAGACCCAGTACTTC.

This clonotype was detected a few times. The chain links TRBV29-1 to TRBJ2-7; 7 bases fit TRBD2. Germline CDR1 is SQVTM and CDR2 is ANQGSEA. CDR3 length equals 15 residues. J lost 0 bases, V lost 1 base, and 6 bases had no gene match. The DNA of the CDR3 is TGCAGCGTTGAAGTTTTGGGCGGGAGCTCCTACGAGCAGTACTTC. Translation gives CSVEVLGGSSYEQYF.

This clonotype was counted between two and nine times. This chain uses TRBV6-2 or TRBV6-3 with TRBJ2-2; D perhaps matches TRBD2 (5 bases). Germline V gene sequence: CDR1 MNHEY, CDR2 SVGEGT. There are 14 residues in the CDR3. Trimming left V 4 bases short and J 1 base short, with 7 bases between. CDR3 protein: CASSWERNTGELFF. The CDR3 nucleotides read TGTGCCAGCAGTTGGGAGCGGAACACCGGGGAGCTGTTTTTT.

The V and J genes are TRBV12-5 and TRBJ2-3; D unresolved. This CDR3 region has 20 residues. Trimming removed 1 base from V and 1 base from J, with 24 bases in between. In germline, CDR1 is LGHNT, CDR2 FRNRAP. DNA of the CDR3: TGTGCTAGTGGTTTGGCCCCAGTAGGTGTAAGCGACCGGGGCACAGATACGCAGTATTTT. This encodes CASGLAPVGVSDRGTDTQYF.

The chain uses TRBV7-2 and TRBJ2-7; 10 nucleotides agree with TRBD2. The CDR3 covers 14 residues. CDR1 is SGHTA and CDR2 is FQGNSA in the germline V gene. The J segment lost 7 bases and the V segment lost 0 bases, leaving 3 bases of the junction unmatched. Here the CDR3 DNA reads TGTGCCAGCAGCTTAGCGCCTAGCGGGGGAGAGCAGTACTTC. Translated: CASSLAPSGGEQYF.

Turning to this clonotype: A clone one base away is much larger, so this may be a read error. This rearrangement joins TRBV19 to TRBJ2-3, with 7 positions matching TRBD2. From germline, CDR1 is LNHDA and CDR2 SQIVND (reference sequence). The CDR3 is 17 residues long. In nucleotides, the CDR3 is TGTGCCAGTAGTTTGAAGACTAGAGCGGGATACACAGATGCGCAGTATTTT. Translated, it gives CASSLKTRAGYTDAQYF.

The chain uses TRBV5-1 and TRBJ1-1, with TRBD1 identical over 7 bases. J lost 5 bases, V lost 4 bases, and 11 bases had no gene match. Per the germline V gene, CDR1 is SGHRS and CDR2 is YFSETQ. This CDR3 is 15 amino acids long. The CDR3 nucleotides are TGCGCCAGCAGCCTAAGACAGGGAATGAGGACTGAAGCTTTCTTT. Protein: CASSLRQGMRTEAFF.

The V gene is TRBV20-1, the J gene TRBJ2-3; D tentatively reads TRBD1 or TRBD2 (6 bases each). V lost 2 bases to trimming and J lost 2 bases, with 17 bases between them. The CDR3 loop spans 16 amino acids. Per the germline V gene, CDR1 is DFQATT and CDR2 is SNEGSKA (reference sequence). The DNA for the CDR3 is TGCAGTGCTAGACAGGGGATTGGAGGGTACACAGATACGCAGTATTTT. Translated: CSARQGIGGYTDTQYF.

The V and J genes are TRBV14 and TRBJ2-1; the D is unclear. The germline V and J ends were trimmed by 1 base and 5 bases, with 21 bases remaining between them. This CDR3 is 18 amino acids long. Germline values: CDR1 SGHDN, CDR2 FVKESK. The CDR3 sequence is CASSQGVAAKSMNNEQFF. CDR3 DNA: TGTGCCAGCAGCCAAGGGGTGGCGGCCAAATCTATGAACAATGAGCAGTTCTTC.

The table lists this clonotype with a few counts. The chain carries TRBV19 and TRBJ2-5; 7 nucleotides match TRBD1. TRBJ2-7 explains the end of the DNA better; the J call may be wrong. CDR3 length equals 15 residues. Germline V CDR1 and CDR2: LNHDA, SQIVND (reference sequence). CDR3 DNA: TGTGCCAGTAGTTCTACACAGGGGCCCCCCTACGAGCAGTACTTC. Translating it yields CASSSTQGPPYEQYF.